This T cell receptor beta chain was obtained from a study of cytomegalovirus exposure and HLA in healthy donors. The study's findings and limits: Later on, a genetic analysis was performed. It linked a missense variant in DCLRE1C with V- and J-gene trimming of TCR beta.

Trimming took off 4 bases at V and 0 bases at J, with 11 bases between the two ends. CDR1 SEHNR and CDR2 FQNEAQ come from the germline V gene (reference sequence). The CDR3 has 15 amino acids. A word on this clone: What it binds is unknown.

Researchers ran the PCR with 60 Vbeta and 13 Jbeta primers. Here immunoSEQ multiplex PCR was the method, and the copy in TCRdb shows in-frame clones only, minus some. The repertoire includes about 170,000 clones, roughly 85% of them detected once, and approximately 2.3% sits in the top ten. The genes are TRBV7-9 and TRBJ2-3, with D perhaps TRBD1 (5 bases). This clonotype was obtained from a man between 18 and 29 years old in good health and CMV-seropositive. Sequencing was carried out using PBMCs. In nucleotides, the CDR3 is TGTGCCAGCAGCTGGGGCGGAGCTAGCACAGATACGCAGTATTTT. Residues: CASSWGGASTDTQYF. The full variable domain, with the rest looked up from reference TRBV7-9 and TRBJ2-3, is DTGVSQNPRHKITKRGQNVTFRCDPISEHNRLYWYRQTLGQGPEFLTYFQNEAQLEKSRLLSDRFSAERPKGSFSTLEIQRTEQGDSAMYLCASSWGGASTDTQYFGPGTRLTVL.